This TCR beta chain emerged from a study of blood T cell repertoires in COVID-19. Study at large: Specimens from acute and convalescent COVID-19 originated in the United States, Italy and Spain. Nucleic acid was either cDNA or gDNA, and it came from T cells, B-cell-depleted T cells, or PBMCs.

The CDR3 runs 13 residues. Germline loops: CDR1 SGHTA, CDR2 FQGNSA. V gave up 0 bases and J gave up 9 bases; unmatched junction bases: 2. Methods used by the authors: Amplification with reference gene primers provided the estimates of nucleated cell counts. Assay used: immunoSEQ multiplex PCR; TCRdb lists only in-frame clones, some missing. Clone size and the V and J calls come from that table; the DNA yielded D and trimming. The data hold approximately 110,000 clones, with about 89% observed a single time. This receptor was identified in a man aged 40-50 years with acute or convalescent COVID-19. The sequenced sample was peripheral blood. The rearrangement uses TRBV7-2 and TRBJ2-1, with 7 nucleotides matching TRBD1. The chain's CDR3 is CASSLAGGLEQFF. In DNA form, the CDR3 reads TGTGCCAGCAGCTTAGCAGGGGGCCTTGAGCAGTTCTTC.